Sequencing of this T cell receptor beta chain was carried out in a study of cytomegalovirus exposure and HLA in healthy donors. Overall study findings and caveats: Prediction of most subjects' HLA-A and HLA-B alleles by TCR beta sequences was reportedly accurate. An analysis was carried out later, and it reportedly showed fewer N-insertions in an Asian-associated ancestry cluster than the approximately 610-donor mean. In a later analysis, specific HLA alleles were associated with 15,000 to 20,000 TCR beta sequences at a 0.05 false discovery rate.

The CDR3 covers 15 residues. Germline V lookup: CDR1 LNHDA, CDR2 SQIVND (reference sequence). V shed 5 bases, J shed 2 bases, and the junction held 5 bases outside the gene matches. Amplification used 60 Vbeta primers and 13 Jbeta primers. The repertoire was sequenced with immunoSEQ multiplex PCR; TCRdb's copy has only in-frame clones and lacks some. The sample holds some 100,000 clones; under 80% are singletons and the top ten take roughly 4.1%. Healthy donors of bone marrow made up the group. This clone is a singleton in its sample. Its antigen is still unknown. This TCR came from a middle-aged man in good health and CMV-seronegative. Sequencing input: PBMCs. The V gene is TRBV19, the J gene TRBJ2-7; 11 nucleotides match TRBD2. The chain's CDR3 is CASSELAGGAYEQYF. For the CDR3, the DNA is TGTGCCAGTAGTGAGCTAGCGGGGGGCGCCTACGAGCAGTACTTC. Looking up the rest from reference TRBV19 and TRBJ2-7 gives the full variable domain: DGGITQSPKYLFRKEGQNVTLSCEQNLNHDAMYWYRQDPGQGLRLIYYSQIVNDFQKGDIAEGYSVSREKKESFPLTVTSAQKNPTAFYLCASSELAGGAYEQYFGPGTRLTVT.